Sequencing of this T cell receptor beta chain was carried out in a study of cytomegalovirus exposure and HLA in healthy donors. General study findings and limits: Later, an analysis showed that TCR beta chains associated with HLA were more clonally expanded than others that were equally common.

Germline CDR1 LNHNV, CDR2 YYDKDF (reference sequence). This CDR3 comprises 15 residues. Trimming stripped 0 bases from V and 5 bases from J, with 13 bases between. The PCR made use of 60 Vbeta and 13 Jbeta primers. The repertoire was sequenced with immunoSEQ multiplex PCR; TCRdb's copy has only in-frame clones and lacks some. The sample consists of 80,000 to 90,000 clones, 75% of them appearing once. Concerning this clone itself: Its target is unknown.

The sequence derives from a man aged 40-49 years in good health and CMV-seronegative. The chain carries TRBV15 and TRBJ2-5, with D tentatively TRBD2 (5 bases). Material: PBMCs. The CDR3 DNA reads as TGTGCCACCAGCAGAGACCGGGGAAGGCGGGAGACCCAGTACTTC. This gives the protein CATSRDRGRRETQYF.